This passage covers 19 T cell receptor beta chains from one sample sequenced in a study of T cell repertoires in ileal Crohn's disease. Clones were read by immunoSEQ multiplex PCR, and TCRdb kept only the in-frame ones, dropping some. The sample holds 25,000 to 30,000 clones, 80% seen once. The sample taken for sequencing was ileal tissue. The receptor set was obtained from an adult with Crohn's disease.

The chain employs TRBV27 and TRBJ2-5; maybe TRBD2 (6 bases). The length of the CDR3 is 14 residues. V lost 5 bases and J 9 bases, leaving 19 bases between the germline ends. Germline loops: CDR1 MNHEY, CDR2 SMNVEV (reference sequence). The CDR3 coding sequence is TGTGCCAGCAGTCCGGGCCTAGCGCCCGCGTCCCAGTACTTC. Its protein is CASSPGLAPASQYF.

This chain joins TRBV5-6 and TRBJ2-4; a weak D match, TRBD1 (5 bases). In germline, CDR1 is SGHDT, CDR2 YYEEEE. Trimming took 5 bases from V and 7 from J, leaving 13 bases between them. This CDR3 is built from 13 residues. CDR3 residues: CASRRGSWNIQYF. CDR3 sequence (DNA): TGTGCCAGCAGAAGGGGTAGTTGGAACATTCAGTACTTC.

The chain combines TRBV25-1 with TRBJ2-1, with D maybe TRBD2 (6 bases). Trimming left V 3 bases short and J 14 bases short, with 20 bases between. Germline lookup yields CDR1 MGHDK and CDR2 SYGVNS. This CDR3 region has 14 residues. The CDR3 loop is CASSDSRVGGMEFF. In DNA, the CDR3 is TGTGCCAGCAGTGACTCAAGGGTTGGAGGGATGGAGTTCTTC.

This chain links TRBV30 with TRBJ1-5, with D maybe TRBD1 (5 bases). Trimming removed 4 bases at V and 5 bases at J, with 27 bases between. Germline CDR1 is GTSNPN and CDR2 is SVGIG (reference sequence). The CDR3 sequence is 18 residues long. CDR3 protein: CAWTKGQGINNRDQPQHF. The CDR3 coding sequence is TGTGCCTGGACCAAAGGGCAGGGCATAAATAATCGGGATCAGCCCCAGCATTTT.

The gene calls are TRBV4-2 and TRBJ1-4; D uncertain. The ends were cut back, 5 bases at V and 8 bases at J, with 15 bases in the middle. Germline V gives CDR1 LGHNA, CDR2 YNFKEQ. The CDR3 length is 14 residues. CDR3 amino acids: CASSYARGGEKLFF. CDR3 DNA sequence: TGTGCCAGCAGCTATGCCCGGGGTGGGGAAAAACTGTTTTTT.

The J gene is TRBJ1-2, the V gene TRBV29-1, with 8 bases lining up with TRBD1. V dropped 5 bases and J dropped 7; count of bases not matched to a gene: 21. This CDR3 spans 17 amino acids. In germline, CDR1 is SQVTM, CDR2 ANQGSEA. The CDR3 DNA reads as TGCAGCGTTTGGGGAGACAGGGGTCCCGGGCACCTCCCTGGCTACACCTTC. This encodes CSVWGDRGPGHLPGYTF.

The rearrangement joins TRBV4-1 to TRBJ2-4, with a tentative D call TRBD2 (5 bases). Germline V gene data show CDR1 as MGHRA and CDR2 as YSYEKL. The CDR3 is 15 residues long. Deletions cut 2 bases from V and 6 bases from J, with 14 bases between. The CDR3 DNA sequence: TGCGCCAGCAGCCAACCCGCCCGGGGTCCAAACATTCAGTACTTC. It translates to CASSQPARGPNIQYF.

This chain links TRBV9 with TRBJ2-2; TRBD2 is a possible D gene (6 bases). The CDR3 totals 16 residues. Germline V gives CDR1 SGDLS, CDR2 YYNGEE. V lost 0 bases and J 3 bases, leaving 12 bases between the germline ends. The CDR3 sequence is CASSVAPGLYTGELFF. CDR3 DNA: TGTGCCAGCAGCGTAGCTCCGGGACTCTACACCGGGGAGCTGTTTTTT. The variable domain in full, completed from reference TRBV9 and TRBJ2-2, reads DSGVTQTPKHLITATGQRVTLRCSPRSGDLSVYWYQQSLDQGLQFLIQYYNGEERAKGNILERFSAQQFPDLHSELNLSSLELGDSALYFCASSVAPGLYTGELFFGEGSRLTVL.

The chain combines TRBV29-1 with TRBJ2-7; 7 bases align to TRBD2. The trim removed 4 bases at V and 3 bases at J, leaving 6 bases unmatched. From germline, CDR1 is SQVTM and CDR2 ANQGSEA. The CDR3 totals 13 residues. DNA for the CDR3: TGCAGCGTTGCGGGACTAAATCTCTACGAGCAGTACTTC. Residues: CSVAGLNLYEQYF.

This clone is a singleton in its sample. The chain links TRBV13 to TRBJ2-3; D perhaps matches TRBD1 (6 bases). Germline V gene lookup returns CDR1 PRHDT and CDR2 FYEKMQ (reference sequence). This CDR3 spans 15 amino acids. Trimming removed 0 bases at V and 1 base at J, with 8 bases between. CDR3 in DNA: TGTGCCAGCAGCTTAGGGTCAGGGGGCACAGATACGCAGTATTTT. This sequence encodes CASSLGSGGTDTQYF. The complete variable domain, with remaining parts taken from reference TRBV13 and TRBJ2-3, reads AAGVIQSPRHLIKEKRETATLKCYPIPRHDTVYWYQQGPGQDPQFLISFYEKMQSDKGSIPDRFSAQQFSDYHSELNMSSLELGDSALYFCASSLGSGGTDTQYFGPGTRLTVL.

The sample holds a few counts of this clone. This chain connects TRBV29-1 to TRBJ2-5; 10 nucleotides match TRBD2. Germline V lookup: CDR1 SQVTM, CDR2 ANQGSEA. J was trimmed by 7 bases and V by 7 bases; bases with no gene match: 6. The CDR3 extends over 12 amino acids. CDR3 loop: CSGTSGTWTQYF. The CDR3 DNA reads as TGCAGCGGTACTAGCGGGACTTGGACCCAGTACTTC. Full variable domain (outside the CDR3, taken from reference TRBV29-1 and TRBJ2-5): SAVISQKPSRDICQRGTSLTIQCQVDSQVTMMFWYRQQPGQSLTLIATANQGSEATYESGFVIDKFPISRPNLTFSTLTVSNMSPEDSSIYLCSGTSGTWTQYFGPGTRLLVL.

The CDR3 DNA is TGTGCCAGCAGTGGAGGCAGGGGTACTGGGGCCAACGTCCTGACTTTC. Amino acid sequence: CASSGGRGTGANVLTF. V usage is TRBV6-1 and J usage is TRBJ2-6; tentative D call: TRBD1 (6 bases). This CDR3 has 16 residues. Trimming shortened V by 4 bases and J by 2 bases, and 12 bases separated the two germline ends. Germline assignment: CDR1 MNHNS and CDR2 SASEGT.

The rearrangement joins TRBV2 to TRBJ1-2; TRBD1 matches 11 bases. Germline V gives CDR1 SNHLY, CDR2 FYNNEI. V lost 4 bases to trimming and J lost 0 bases; unmatched junction nucleotides: 4. The CDR3 is made up of 16 amino acids. The chain's CDR3 is CASSGPGQGANYGYTF. The CDR3 nucleotides are TGTGCCAGCAGTGGACCGGGACAGGGGGCTAACTATGGCTACACCTTC.

This clone was observed a handful of times. The V and J genes are TRBV5-6 and TRBJ2-5; 8 nucleotides agree with TRBD1. The CDR3 has 16 amino acids. The V gene's germline CDR1 is SGHDT and CDR2 YYEEEE. The junction had 10 bases not matched to a gene; V was cut back by 4 bases and J by 2 bases. CDR3 DNA sequence: TGTGCCAGCAGCCGAAGAGGACAGGGTTCTCAAGAGACCCAGTACTTC. This codes for CASSRRGQGSQETQYF.

The chain joins TRBV14 to TRBJ2-2; a weak D match, TRBD2 (6 bases). The CDR3 extends over 17 amino acids. CDR1 is SGHDN, CDR2 FVKESK, per germline. Trimming left V 2 bases short and J 1 base short, with 14 bases between. The CDR3 region has the DNA TGTGCCAGCAGCCAAACGGGACTCAGGAGGAACACCGGGGAGCTGTTTTTT. This translates into CASSQTGLRRNTGELFF.

Worth noting for this clone: The sample carries other DNA sequences with the same CDR3. The V and J genes are TRBV5-1 and TRBJ2-7, with TRBD1 matching over 9 bases. CDR1 is SGHRS, CDR2 YFSETQ, per germline. J was trimmed by 2 bases and V by 3 bases; bases with no gene match: 3. This CDR3 contains 14 residues. The CDR3 DNA reads TGCGCCAGCAGCTCGGGACAGGGACCCTACGAGCAGTACTTC. It is translated as CASSSGQGPYEQYF.

The chain couples TRBV6-4 to TRBJ2-3; 11 bases align to TRBD2. Looked up from germline, CDR1 is MRHNA and CDR2 is SNTAGT. With V trimmed by 5 bases and J by 4 bases, 8 bases remained unmatched. This CDR3 is built from 16 residues. The CDR3 sequence: CASSPTSGGGSDTQYF. The CDR3 bases are TGTGCCAGCAGTCCTACTAGCGGGGGCGGGTCAGATACGCAGTATTTT.

The chain recombines TRBV4-1 with TRBJ1-1; D possibly corresponds to TRBD1 (6 bases). The length of the CDR3 is 19 residues. Germline CDR1 is MGHRA and CDR2 is YSYEKL. V shed 0 bases and J shed 1 base, with 21 bases lying between them. The CDR3 protein is CASSQDRGMRYAWNTEAFF. DNA of the CDR3: TGCGCCAGCAGCCAAGATAGGGGGATGAGATATGCCTGGAACACTGAAGCTTTCTTT.

Comment on this clone: The junction and the germline gene differ at one end; a read error may be behind it. The chain uses TRBV5-4 and TRBJ2-6, with D tentatively TRBD1 (5 bases). Germline CDR1 SGHNT, CDR2 YYREEE (reference sequence). The CDR3 has 14 residues. CDR3 region: CASSLKGGANALTF. The DNA for the CDR3 is TGTGCCAGCAGCTTAAAGGGTGGGGCCAACGCCCTGACTTTC.